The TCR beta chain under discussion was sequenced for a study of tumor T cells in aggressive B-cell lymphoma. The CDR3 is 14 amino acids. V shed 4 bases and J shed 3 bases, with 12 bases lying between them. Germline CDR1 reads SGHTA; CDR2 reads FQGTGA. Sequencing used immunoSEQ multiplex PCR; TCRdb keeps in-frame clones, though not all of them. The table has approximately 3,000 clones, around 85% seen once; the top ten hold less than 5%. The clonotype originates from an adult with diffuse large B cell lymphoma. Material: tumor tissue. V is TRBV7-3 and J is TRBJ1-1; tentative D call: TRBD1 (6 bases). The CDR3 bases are TGTGCCAGCAGCTCACGAGGGGGGGACACTGAAGCTTTCTTT. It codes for CASSSRGGDTEAFF.